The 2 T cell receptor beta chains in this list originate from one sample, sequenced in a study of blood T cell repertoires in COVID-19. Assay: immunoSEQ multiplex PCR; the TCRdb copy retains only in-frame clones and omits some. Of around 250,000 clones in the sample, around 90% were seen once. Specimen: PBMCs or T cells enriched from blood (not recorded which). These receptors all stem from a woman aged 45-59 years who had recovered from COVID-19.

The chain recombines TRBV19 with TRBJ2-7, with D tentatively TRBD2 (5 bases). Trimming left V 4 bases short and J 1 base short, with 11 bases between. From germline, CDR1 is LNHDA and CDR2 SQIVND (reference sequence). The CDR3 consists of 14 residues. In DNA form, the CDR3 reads TGTGCCAGTAGTACCCTGGACTTTTCCTACGAGCAGTACTTC. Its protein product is CASSTLDFSYEQYF.

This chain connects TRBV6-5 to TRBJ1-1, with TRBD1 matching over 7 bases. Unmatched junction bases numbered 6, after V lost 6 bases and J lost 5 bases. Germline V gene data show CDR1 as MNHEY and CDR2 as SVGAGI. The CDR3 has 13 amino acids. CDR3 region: CASSNDRETEAFF. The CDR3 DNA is TGTGCCAGCAGCAACGACAGGGAGACTGAAGCTTTCTTT.